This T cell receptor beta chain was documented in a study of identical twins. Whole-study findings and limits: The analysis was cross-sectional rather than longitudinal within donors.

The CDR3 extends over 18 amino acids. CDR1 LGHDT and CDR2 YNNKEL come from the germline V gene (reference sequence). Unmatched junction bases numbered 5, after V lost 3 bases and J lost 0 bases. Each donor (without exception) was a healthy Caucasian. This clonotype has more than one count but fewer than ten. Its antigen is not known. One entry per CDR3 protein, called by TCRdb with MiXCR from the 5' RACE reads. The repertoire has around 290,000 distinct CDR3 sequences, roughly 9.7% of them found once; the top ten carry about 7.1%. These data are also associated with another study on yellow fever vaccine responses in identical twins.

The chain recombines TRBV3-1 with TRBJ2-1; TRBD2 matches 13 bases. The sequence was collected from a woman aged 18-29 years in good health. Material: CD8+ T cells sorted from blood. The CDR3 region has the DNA TGTGCCAGCAGCCATGAGACTAGCGGGGGGAGCTCCTACAATGAGCAGTTCTTC. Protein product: CASSHETSGGSSYNEQFF.